Listed below are T cell receptor beta chains from one sample, sequenced in a study of blood T cell repertoires in COVID-19. Assay used: immunoSEQ multiplex PCR; TCRdb lists only in-frame clones, some missing. The sample carries almost 350,000 clones, roughly 86% recorded once. Specimen: PBMCs or T cells enriched from blood (not recorded which). These receptors were taken from a woman in her 30s who had been exposed to COVID-19. CDR3s include the opening cysteine and the closing phenylalanine or tryptophan. The D gene is left open where the match is weak. Clone size is stated in some rows and not others, as once, few, many or a class when expanded.

V	D	size	J	CDR3	DNA
TRBV2	.	.	TRBJ2-7	CASSEMAGSGWPYEQYF	TGTGCCAGCAGTGAAATGGCAGGGTCAGGGTGGCCCTACGAGCAGTACTTC
TRBV7-8	TRBD2	.	TRBJ2-1	CASSPEGTTYVGEQFF	TGTGCCAGCAGCCCAGAAGGGACTACTTATGTTGGTGAGCAGTTCTTC
TRBV5-1	.	.	TRBJ1-4	CASSFAGRGEKLFF	TGCGCCAGCAGCTTCGCCGGGCGGGGTGAAAAACTGTTTTTT
TRBV5-6	.	once	TRBJ1-3	CASRLWTTSSGNTIYF	TGTGCCAGCCGGCTCTGGACAACGAGCTCTGGAAACACCATATATTTT
TRBV19	.	.	TRBJ1-2	CASSAHPVYGYTF	TGTGCCAGTAGTGCCCACCCAGTCTATGGCTACACCTTC
TRBV5-1	TRBD1	.	TRBJ1-4	CASSLGQGDEKLFF	TGCGCCAGCAGCTTGGGACAGGGGGACGAAAAACTGTTTTTT
TRBV7-3	.	.	TRBJ2-5	CASSANGAQETQYF	TGTGCCAGCAGCGCCAATGGGGCACAAGAGACCCAGTACTTC
TRBV19	.	.	TRBJ2-1	CASSLGRTTYNEQFF	TGTGCCAGTAGTTTAGGACGGACTACCTACAATGAGCAGTTCTTC
TRBV19	TRBD1	.	TRBJ2-1	CASSIKGAPSYNEQFF	TGTGCCAGTAGTATTAAGGGGGCCCCATCCTACAATGAGCAGTTCTTC
TRBV18	.	.	TRBJ2-1	CASSPGVSEQFF	TGTGCCAGCTCACCCGGTGTTTCTGAGCAGTTCTTC
TRBV12-5	.	few	TRBJ2-2	CASGLGARGTGELFF	TGTGCTAGTGGTTTGGGCGCTCGTGGCACCGGGGAGCTGTTTTTT
TRBV28	.	.	TRBJ2-2	CASSIGVPTGELFF	TGTGCCAGCAGCATCGGGGTCCCGACCGGGGAGCTGTTTTTT
TRBV5-5	.	.	TRBJ2-2	CASSLREGGSGELFF	TGTGCCAGCAGCTTGCGGGAAGGGGGATCGGGGGAGCTGTTTTTT
TRBV3-1/TRBV3-2	.	few	TRBJ1-1	CASSRADTEAFF	TGTGCCAGCAGCCGAGCCGACACTGAAGCTTTCTTT
TRBV2	TRBD2	.	TRBJ2-7	CASILLAGDPYEQYF	TGTGCCAGCATCCTACTAGCGGGAGATCCATACGAGCAGTACTTC
TRBV18	.	once	TRBJ2-7	CASSPGPQGNEQYF	TGTGCCAGCTCACCGGGACCGCAGGGGAACGAGCAGTACTTC
TRBV21-1	.	.	TRBJ1-6	CASSNGGHNSPLHF	TGTGCCAGCAGCAACGGGGGGCATAATTCACCCCTCCACTTT
TRBV7-9	.	.	TRBJ1-4	CASSPRVEKFNEKLFF	TGTGCCAGCAGCCCCCGCGTTGAGAAGTTTAATGAAAAACTGTTTTTT
TRBV13	.	.	TRBJ2-1	CASSLVLQESYNEQFF	TGTGCCAGCAGCTTAGTTCTGCAGGAATCCTACAATGAGCAGTTCTTC
TRBV5-1	.	.	TRBJ1-4	CASSFVGATNEKLFF	TGCGCCAGCAGCTTCGTAGGGGCGACTAATGAAAAACTGTTTTTT
TRBV29-1	TRBD2	.	TRBJ2-3	CSVERSGGSGSTDTQYF	TGCAGCGTTGAACGATCGGGTGGTAGCGGGTCCACAGATACGCAGTATTTT
TRBV7-9	.	.	TRBJ1-2	CASSLALGGSYGYTF	TGTGCCAGCAGCTTAGCGCTCGGGGGGAGCTATGGCTACACCTTC
TRBV28	.	.	TRBJ1-6	CASSLGLSRPLHF	TGTGCCAGCAGTTTAGGACTGTCGAGGCCCCTCCACTTT
TRBV18	.	.	TRBJ1-1	CASSGSRGTEAFF	TGTGCCAGCTCAGGGTCCCGAGGCACTGAAGCTTTCTTT
TRBV9	TRBD1	.	TRBJ2-7	CASSVDSGQGDEQYF	TGTGCCAGCAGCGTAGATTCGGGACAGGGCGACGAGCAGTACTTC
TRBV5-4	TRBD2	once	TRBJ2-3	CASSLVLGSGSTDTQYF	TGTGCCAGCAGCTTGGTGTTGGGTAGCGGGAGCACAGATACGCAGTATTTT
TRBV27	.	.	TRBJ2-5	CASRVLADYQETQYF	TGTGCCAGCAGAGTTTTAGCGGATTACCAAGAGACCCAGTACTTC
TRBV7-6	TRBD1	.	TRBJ2-7	CASSFRTGADYEQYF	TGTGCCAGCAGCTTTAGGACAGGGGCTGACTACGAGCAGTACTTC
TRBV7-3	TRBD2	.	TRBJ2-1	CASSLTGLAGHNEQFF	TGTGCCAGCAGCTTAACAGGCCTAGCGGGACACAATGAGCAGTTCTTC
TRBV7-3	.	.	TRBJ2-2	CASSFGGMVNTGELFF	TGTGCCAGCAGCTTTGGCGGGATGGTGAACACCGGGGAGCTGTTTTTT
TRBV27	TRBD1	.	TRBJ1-5	CASAYRGGNQPQHF	TGTGCCTCAGCATACAGGGGTGGCAATCAGCCCCAGCATTTT
TRBV9	TRBD1	.	TRBJ2-2	CASSVVQGALNSGELFF	TGTGCCAGCAGCGTAGTCCAGGGGGCGCTTAATTCCGGGGAGCTGTTTTTT
TRBV28	.	.	TRBJ2-3	CASREGEDTQYF	TGTGCCAGCAGGGAAGGGGAAGATACGCAGTATTTT
TRBV28	TRBD2	.	TRBJ2-1	CASGLAGHNEQFF	TGTGCCAGCGGACTAGCGGGCCACAATGAGCAGTTCTTC
TRBV28	TRBD1	once	TRBJ2-7	CASSLPGQGREQYF	TGTGCCAGCAGTCTACCGGGACAGGGACGGGAGCAGTACTTC
TRBV28	TRBD2	.	TRBJ2-2	CASSLLSLAADTGELFF	TGTGCCAGCAGTTTACTCTCACTAGCGGCCGACACCGGGGAGCTGTTTTTT
TRBV27	.	few	TRBJ2-1	CASSSSEGSYNEQFF	TGTGCCAGCAGTTCTAGCGAGGGCTCCTACAATGAGCAGTTCTTC
TRBV6-5	TRBD2	.	TRBJ2-1	CASSPRGGRVNEQFF	TGTGCCAGCAGTCCGAGGGGCGGGAGGGTAAATGAGCAGTTCTTC